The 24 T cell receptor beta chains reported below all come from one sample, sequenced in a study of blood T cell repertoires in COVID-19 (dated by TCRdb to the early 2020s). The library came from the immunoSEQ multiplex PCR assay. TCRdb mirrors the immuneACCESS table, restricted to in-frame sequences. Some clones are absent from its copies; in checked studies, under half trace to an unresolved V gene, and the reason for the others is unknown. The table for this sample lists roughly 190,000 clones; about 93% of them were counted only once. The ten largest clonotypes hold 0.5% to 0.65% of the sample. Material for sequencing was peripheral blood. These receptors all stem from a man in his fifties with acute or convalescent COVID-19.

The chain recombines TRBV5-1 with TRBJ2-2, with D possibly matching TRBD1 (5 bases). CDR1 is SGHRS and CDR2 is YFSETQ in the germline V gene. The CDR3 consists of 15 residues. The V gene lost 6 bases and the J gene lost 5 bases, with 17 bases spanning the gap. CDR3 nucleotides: TGCGCCAGCATCCCCGATGCAGGGCTAACCGGGGAGCTGTTTTTT. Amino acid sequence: CASIPDAGLTGELFF.

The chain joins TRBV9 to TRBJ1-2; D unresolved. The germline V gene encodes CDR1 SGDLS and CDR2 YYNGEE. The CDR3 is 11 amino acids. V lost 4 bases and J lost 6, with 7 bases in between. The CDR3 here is CASSIGDGYTF. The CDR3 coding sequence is TGTGCCAGCAGCATCGGAGATGGCTACACCTTC.

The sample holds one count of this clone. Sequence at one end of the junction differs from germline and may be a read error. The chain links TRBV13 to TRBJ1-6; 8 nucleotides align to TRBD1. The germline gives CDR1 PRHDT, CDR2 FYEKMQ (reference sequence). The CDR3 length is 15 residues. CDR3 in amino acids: CASSLGQDYDSPLHF. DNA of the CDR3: TGTGCCAGCAGCTTGGGACAGGACTATGATTCACCCCTCCACTTT.

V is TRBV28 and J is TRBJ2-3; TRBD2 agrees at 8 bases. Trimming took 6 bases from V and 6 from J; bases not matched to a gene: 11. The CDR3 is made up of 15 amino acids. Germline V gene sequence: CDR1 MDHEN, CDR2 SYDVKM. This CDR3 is CASSSGTRTFDTQYF. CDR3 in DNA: TGTGCCAGCAGCTCCGGGACTAGGACTTTTGATACGCAGTATTTT.

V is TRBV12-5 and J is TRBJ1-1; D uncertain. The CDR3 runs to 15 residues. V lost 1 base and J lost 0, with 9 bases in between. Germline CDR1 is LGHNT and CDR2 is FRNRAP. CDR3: CASGLGAPMNTEAFF. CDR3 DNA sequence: TGTGCTAGTGGTTTGGGGGCACCTATGAACACTGAAGCTTTCTTT.

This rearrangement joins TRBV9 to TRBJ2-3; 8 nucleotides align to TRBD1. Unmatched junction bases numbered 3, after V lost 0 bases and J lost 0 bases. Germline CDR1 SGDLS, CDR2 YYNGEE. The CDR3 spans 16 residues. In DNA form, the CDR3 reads TGTGCCAGCAGCGTAGTGCGGACAGGGAGCACAGATACGCAGTATTTT. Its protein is CASSVVRTGSTDTQYF.

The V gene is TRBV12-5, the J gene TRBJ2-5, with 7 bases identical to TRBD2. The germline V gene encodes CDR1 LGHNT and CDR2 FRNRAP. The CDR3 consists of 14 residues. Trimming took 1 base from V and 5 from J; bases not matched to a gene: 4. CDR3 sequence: CASGLGGRGETQYF. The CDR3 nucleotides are TGTGCTAGTGGTTTGGGAGGGCGGGGGGAGACCCAGTACTTC.

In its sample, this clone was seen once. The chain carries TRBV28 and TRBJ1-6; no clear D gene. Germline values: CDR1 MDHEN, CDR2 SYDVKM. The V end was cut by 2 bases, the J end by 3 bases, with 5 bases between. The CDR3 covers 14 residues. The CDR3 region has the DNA TGTGCCAGCAGTTTAGAGGACTATAATTCACCCCTCCACTTT. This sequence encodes CASSLEDYNSPLHF.

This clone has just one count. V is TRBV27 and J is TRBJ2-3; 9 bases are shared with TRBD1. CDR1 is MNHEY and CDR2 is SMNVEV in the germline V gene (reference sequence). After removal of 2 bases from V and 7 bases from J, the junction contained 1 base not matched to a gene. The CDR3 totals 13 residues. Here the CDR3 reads CASSLGTGNTQYF. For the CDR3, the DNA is TGTGCCAGCAGTTTAGGGACAGGGAATACGCAGTATTTT.

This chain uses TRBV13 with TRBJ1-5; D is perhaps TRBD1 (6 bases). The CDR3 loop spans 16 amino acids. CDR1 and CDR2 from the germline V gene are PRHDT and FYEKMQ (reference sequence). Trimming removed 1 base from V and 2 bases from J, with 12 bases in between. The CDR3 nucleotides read TGTGCCAGCAGCTTAGCGGGGGGCGAGGGCAATCAGCCCCAGCATTTT. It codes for CASSLAGGEGNQPQHF.

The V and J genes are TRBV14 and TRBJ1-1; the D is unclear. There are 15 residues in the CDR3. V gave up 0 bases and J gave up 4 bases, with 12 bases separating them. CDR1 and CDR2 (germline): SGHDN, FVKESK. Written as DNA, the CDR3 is TGTGCCAGCAGCCAAGATCGTTGGGAGATCACTGAAGCTTTCTTT. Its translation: CASSQDRWEITEAFF.

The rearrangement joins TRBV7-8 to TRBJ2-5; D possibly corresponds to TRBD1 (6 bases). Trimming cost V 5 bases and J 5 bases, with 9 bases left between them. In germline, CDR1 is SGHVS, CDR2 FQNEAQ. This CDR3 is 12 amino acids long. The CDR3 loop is CASSPQGETQYF. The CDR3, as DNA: TGTGCCAGCAGCCCGCAGGGGGAGACCCAGTACTTC.

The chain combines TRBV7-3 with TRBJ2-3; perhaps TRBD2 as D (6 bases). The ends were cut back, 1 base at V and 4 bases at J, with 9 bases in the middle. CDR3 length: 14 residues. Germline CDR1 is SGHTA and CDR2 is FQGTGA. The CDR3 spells CASSLNRDSDTQYF. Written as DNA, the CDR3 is TGTGCCAGCAGCTTAAACCGGGACTCAGATACGCAGTATTTT.

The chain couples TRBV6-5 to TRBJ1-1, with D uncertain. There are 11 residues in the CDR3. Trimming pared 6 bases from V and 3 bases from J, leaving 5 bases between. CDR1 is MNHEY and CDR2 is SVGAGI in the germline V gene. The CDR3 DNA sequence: TGTGCCAGCAGCGGGGACACTGAAGCTTTCTTT. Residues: CASSGDTEAFF.

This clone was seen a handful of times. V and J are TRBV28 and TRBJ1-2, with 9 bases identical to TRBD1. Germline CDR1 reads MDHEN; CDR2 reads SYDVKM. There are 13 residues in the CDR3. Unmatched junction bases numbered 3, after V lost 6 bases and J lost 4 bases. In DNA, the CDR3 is TGTGCCAGCAGGGAGACAGGGGGCTATGGCTACACCTTC. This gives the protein CASRETGGYGYTF.

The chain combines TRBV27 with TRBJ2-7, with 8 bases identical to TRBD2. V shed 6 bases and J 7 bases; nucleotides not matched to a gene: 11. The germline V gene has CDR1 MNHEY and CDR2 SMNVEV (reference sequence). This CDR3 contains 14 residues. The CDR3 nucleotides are TGTGCCAGCAGAATAGCGGGGCCGACGGGGGAGCAGTACTTC. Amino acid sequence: CASRIAGPTGEQYF.

The CDR3 nucleotides read TGTGCCAGCAGCCGTCGACAGTCGGGTAAGAACATTCAGTACTTC. This translates into CASSRRQSGKNIQYF. This chain uses TRBV28 with TRBJ2-4; tentatively, D is TRBD1 (5 bases). CDR3 size: 15 residues. Trimming stripped 6 bases from V and 7 bases from J, with 19 bases between. Per the germline V gene, CDR1 is MDHEN and CDR2 is SYDVKM.

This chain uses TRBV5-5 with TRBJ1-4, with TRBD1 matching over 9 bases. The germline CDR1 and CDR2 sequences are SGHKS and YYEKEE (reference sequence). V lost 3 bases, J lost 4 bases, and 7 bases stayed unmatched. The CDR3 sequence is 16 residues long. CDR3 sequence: CASSSYGTGSNEKLFF. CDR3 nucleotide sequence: TGTGCCAGCAGCTCATACGGGACAGGGAGTAATGAAAAACTGTTTTTT.

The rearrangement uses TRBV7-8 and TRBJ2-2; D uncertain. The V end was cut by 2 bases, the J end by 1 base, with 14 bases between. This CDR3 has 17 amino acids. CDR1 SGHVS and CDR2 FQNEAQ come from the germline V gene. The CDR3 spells CASSLYGEAVNTGELFF. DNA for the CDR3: TGTGCCAGCAGCTTATATGGTGAGGCGGTGAACACCGGGGAGCTGTTTTTT.

The CDR3 loop is CASSMGLAGGDFGNEQFF. The CDR3 DNA sequence: TGTGCCAGTAGTATGGGACTAGCGGGAGGGGATTTTGGAAATGAGCAGTTCTTC. This sequence joins TRBV19 and TRBJ2-1, with 16 bases lining up with TRBD2. Germline CDR1 LNHDA, CDR2 SQIVND (reference sequence). The CDR3 extends over 18 amino acids. V shed 3 bases and J 7 bases; nucleotides not matched to a gene: 9.

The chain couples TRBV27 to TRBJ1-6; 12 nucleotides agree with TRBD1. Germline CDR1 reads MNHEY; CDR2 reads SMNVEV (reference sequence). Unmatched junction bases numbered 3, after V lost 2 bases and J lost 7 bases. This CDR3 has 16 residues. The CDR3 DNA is TGTGCCAGCAGTTTAGGGACAGGGGGCGCGAATTCACCCCTCCACTTT. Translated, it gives CASSLGTGGANSPLHF.

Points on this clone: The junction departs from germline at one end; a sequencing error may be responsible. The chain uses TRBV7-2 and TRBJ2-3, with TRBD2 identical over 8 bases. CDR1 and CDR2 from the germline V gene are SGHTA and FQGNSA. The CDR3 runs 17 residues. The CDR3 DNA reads TGTGCCAGCAGCCTAGCGGGCCGAGTGGGGGCCCCAGATACGCAGTATTTT. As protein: CASSLAGRVGAPDTQYF.

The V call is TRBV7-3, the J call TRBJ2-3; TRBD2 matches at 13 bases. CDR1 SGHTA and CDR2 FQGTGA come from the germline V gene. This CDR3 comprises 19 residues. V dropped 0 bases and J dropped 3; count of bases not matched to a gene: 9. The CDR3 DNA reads TGTGCCAGCAGCTTAACGGGCGGACTAGCGGGAGTAGTTACAGATACGCAGTATTTT. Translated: CASSLTGGLAGVVTDTQYF.

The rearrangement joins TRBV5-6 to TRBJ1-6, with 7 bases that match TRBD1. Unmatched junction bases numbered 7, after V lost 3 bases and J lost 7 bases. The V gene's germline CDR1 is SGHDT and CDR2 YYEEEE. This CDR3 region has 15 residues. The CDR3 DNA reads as TGTGCCAGCAGCTATGACAGGGTGTGGAATTCACCCCTCCACTTT. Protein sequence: CASSYDRVWNSPLHF.